This TCR beta chain was identified during a study of blood T cell repertoires in COVID-19. Overall study: COVID-19 samples collected from the United States, Italy and Spain covered acute and convalescent phases. The cDNA or gDNA used as material had been derived from T cells, B-cell-depleted T cells, or PBMCs.

V lost 3 bases, J lost 6 bases, and 11 bases lay in between. The CDR3 contains 13 residues. The protocol was immunoSEQ multiplex PCR, while the TCRdb copy is restricted to in-frame clones and leaves out a portion. This table has about 320,000 clones, more than 80% appearing once. The specimen was peripheral blood. V usage is TRBV12-3 or TRBV12-4 and J usage is TRBJ1-1, with D possibly being TRBD1 (5 bases). This clonotype was sampled from a man aged 18 to 29 who had recovered from COVID-19. The CDR3 DNA reads TGTGCCAGCAGTTTTATGGGGGGGGCTGAAGCTTTCTTT. Translated, it gives CASSFMGGAEAFF.